This T cell receptor beta chain was captured by sequencing in a study of shared clonotypes between healthy human individuals. Study-wide context: Used for every donor were three CD4 naive, three CD4 memory, two CD8 naive and one CD8 memory plate.

A word on this clone: Its matching antigen is unknown.

The CDR3 is 14 residues long. V lost 0 bases and J lost 1, with 6 bases in between. The germline V gene encodes CDR1 PRHDT and CDR2 FYEKMQ (reference sequence). Study outcomes and limitations: Sequencing depth was predicted to influence how clonotypes are shared among donors.

Terminally differentiated effector memory CD45RA+ cells were excluded from the naive CD8 cells, which were CD45RO-negative and positively selected for CCR7. There were no recent acute infections or vaccinations among the donors, who were healthy HIV-negative adults. Per the study methods: For the immunoSEQ data, sequences were junction-only without quality scores, so filtering differed. Sequenced by immunoSEQ multiplex PCR; TCRdb stores in-frame clones only, minus some. V and J calls plus clone size are reproduced from that table; the DNA served to infer D and trimming. The table includes around 650,000 clones, 96% detected once.

The gene calls are TRBV13 and TRBJ1-2; unclear D gene. Sequenced: naive CD8+ T cells sorted from blood. The sequence was collected from a woman aged 25 to 45 in good health. The CDR3 here is CASSLGVLNYGYTF. CDR3 coding DNA: TGTGCCAGCAGCTTAGGCGTCCTTAACTATGGCTACACCTTC.